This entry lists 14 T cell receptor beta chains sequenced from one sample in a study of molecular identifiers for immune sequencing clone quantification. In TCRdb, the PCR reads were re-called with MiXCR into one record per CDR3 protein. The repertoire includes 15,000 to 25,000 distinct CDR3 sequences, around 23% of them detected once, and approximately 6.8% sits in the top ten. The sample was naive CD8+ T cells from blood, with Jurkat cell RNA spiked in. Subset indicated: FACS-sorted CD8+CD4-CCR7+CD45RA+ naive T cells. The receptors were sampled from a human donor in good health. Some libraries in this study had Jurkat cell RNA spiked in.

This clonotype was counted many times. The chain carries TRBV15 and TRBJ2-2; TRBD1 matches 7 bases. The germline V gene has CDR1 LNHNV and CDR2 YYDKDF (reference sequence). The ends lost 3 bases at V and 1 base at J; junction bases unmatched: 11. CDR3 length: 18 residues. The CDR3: CATSSFGTATRNTGELFF. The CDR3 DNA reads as TGTGCCACCAGCAGCTTCGGGACAGCCACTCGGAACACCGGGGAGCTGTTTTTT.

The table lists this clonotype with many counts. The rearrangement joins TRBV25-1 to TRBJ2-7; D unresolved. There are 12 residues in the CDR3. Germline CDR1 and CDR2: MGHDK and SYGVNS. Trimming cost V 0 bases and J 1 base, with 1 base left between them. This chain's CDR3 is CASSEYSYEQYF. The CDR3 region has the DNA TGTGCCAGCAGTGAATATTCCTACGAGCAGTACTTC.

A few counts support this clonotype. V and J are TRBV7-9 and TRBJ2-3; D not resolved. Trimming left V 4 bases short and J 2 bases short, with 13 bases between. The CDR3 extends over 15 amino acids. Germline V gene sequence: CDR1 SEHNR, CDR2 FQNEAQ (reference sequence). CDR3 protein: CASSSSVSYTDTQYF. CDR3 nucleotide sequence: TGTGCCAGCAGCTCCTCGGTCAGTTACACAGATACGCAGTATTTT.

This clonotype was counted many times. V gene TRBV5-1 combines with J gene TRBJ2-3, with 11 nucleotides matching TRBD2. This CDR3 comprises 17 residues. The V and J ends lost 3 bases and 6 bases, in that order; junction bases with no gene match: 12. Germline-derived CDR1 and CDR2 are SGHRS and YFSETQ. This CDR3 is CASSWKTLAGVPDTQYF. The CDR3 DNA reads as TGCGCCAGCAGCTGGAAAACACTAGCGGGAGTCCCCGATACGCAGTATTTT.

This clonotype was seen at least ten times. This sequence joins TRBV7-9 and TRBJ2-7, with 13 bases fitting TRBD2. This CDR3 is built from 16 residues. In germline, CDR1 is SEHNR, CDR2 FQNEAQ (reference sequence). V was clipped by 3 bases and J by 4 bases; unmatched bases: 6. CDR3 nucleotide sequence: TGTGCCAGCAGCTTGATAGGACTAGCGGGAGTGTACGAGCAGTACTTC. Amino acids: CASSLIGLAGVYEQYF.

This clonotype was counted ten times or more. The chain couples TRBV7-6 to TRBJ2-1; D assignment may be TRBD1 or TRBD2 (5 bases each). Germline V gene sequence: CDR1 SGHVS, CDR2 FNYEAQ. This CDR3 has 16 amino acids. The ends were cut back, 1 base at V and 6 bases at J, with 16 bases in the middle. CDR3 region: CASSLDGTGTPNEQFF. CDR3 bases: TGTGCCAGCAGCTTAGATGGGACGGGAACCCCCAATGAGCAGTTCTTC.

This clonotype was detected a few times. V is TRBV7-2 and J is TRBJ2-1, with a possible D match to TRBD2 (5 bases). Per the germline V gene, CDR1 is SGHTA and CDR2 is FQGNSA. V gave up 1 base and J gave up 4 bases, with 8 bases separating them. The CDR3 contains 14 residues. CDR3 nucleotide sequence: TGTGCCAGCAGCTTAGAACCGGGATACAATGAGCAGTTCTTC. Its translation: CASSLEPGYNEQFF. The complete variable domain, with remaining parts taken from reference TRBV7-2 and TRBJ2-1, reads GAGVSQSPSNKVTEKGKDVELRCDPISGHTALYWYRQSLGQGLEFLIYFQGNSAPDKSGLPSDRFSAERTGGSVSTLTIQRTQQEDSAVYLCASSLEPGYNEQFFGPGTRLTVL.

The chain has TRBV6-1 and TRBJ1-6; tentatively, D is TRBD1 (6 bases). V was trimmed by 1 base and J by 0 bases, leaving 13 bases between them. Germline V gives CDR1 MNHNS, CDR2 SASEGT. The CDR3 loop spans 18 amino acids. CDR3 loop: CASSEGDIGSSYNSPLHF. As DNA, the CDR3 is TGTGCCAGCAGTGAAGGGGACATCGGGAGCTCCTATAATTCACCCCTCCACTTT.

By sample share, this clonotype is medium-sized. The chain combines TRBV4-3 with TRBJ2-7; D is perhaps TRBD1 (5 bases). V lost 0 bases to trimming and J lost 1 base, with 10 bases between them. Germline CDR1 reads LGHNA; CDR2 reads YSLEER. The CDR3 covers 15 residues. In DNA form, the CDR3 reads TGCGCCAGCAGCCAAGATCAGGGCTCATCCTACGAGCAGTACTTC. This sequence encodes CASSQDQGSSYEQYF.

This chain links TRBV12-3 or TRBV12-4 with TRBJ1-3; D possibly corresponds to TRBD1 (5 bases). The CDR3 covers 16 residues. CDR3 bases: TGTGTCGGCAGTCCCCCCAACGGGGGATCTGGAAACACCATATATTTT. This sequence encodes CVGSPPNGGSGNTIYF.

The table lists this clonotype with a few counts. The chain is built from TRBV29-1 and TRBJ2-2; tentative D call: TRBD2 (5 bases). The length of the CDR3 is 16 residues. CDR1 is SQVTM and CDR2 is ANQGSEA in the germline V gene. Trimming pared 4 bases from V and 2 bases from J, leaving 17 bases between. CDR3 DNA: TGCAGCGTTGTAGACCGTGGACGGGGTAACACCGGGGAGCTGTTTTTT. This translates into CSVVDRGRGNTGELFF.

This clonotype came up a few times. CDR3 DNA sequence: TGTGCCAGCAGCCCTCGGACTAGCGGGATAGATCGAGAGACCCAGTACTTC. Protein: CASSPRTSGIDRETQYF. The chain has TRBV7-9 and TRBJ2-5; 12 bases are a match to TRBD2. Germline trimming cut 5 bases from V and 4 bases from J; bases unmatched to any gene: 11. Per the germline V gene, CDR1 is SEHNR and CDR2 is FQNEAQ (reference sequence). The CDR3 totals 17 residues. The whole variable domain, remainder taken from reference TRBV7-9 and TRBJ2-5, is DTGVSQNPRHKITKRGQNVTFRCDPISEHNRLYWYRQTLGQGPEFLTYFQNEAQLEKSRLLSDRFSAERPKGSFSTLEIQRTEQGDSAMYLCASSPRTSGIDRETQYFGPGTRLLVL.

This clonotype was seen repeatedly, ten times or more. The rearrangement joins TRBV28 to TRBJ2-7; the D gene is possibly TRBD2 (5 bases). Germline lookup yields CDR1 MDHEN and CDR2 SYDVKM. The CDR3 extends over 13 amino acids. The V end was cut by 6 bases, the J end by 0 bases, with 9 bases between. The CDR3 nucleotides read TGTGCCAGCAGCCCTGACTACTCCTACGAGCAGTACTTC. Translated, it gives CASSPDYSYEQYF.

The CDR3 nucleotides are TGTGCCAGCAGTTTTTCAGGGGATCCTCACTACGAGCAGTACTTC. Translated, it gives CASSFSGDPHYEQYF. The chain links TRBV28 to TRBJ2-7, with D perhaps matching TRBD1 (6 bases). The CDR3 extends over 15 amino acids. CDR1 is MDHEN and CDR2 is SYDVKM in the germline V gene. V was trimmed by 3 bases and J by 3 bases, leaving 15 bases between them.